A single TCR beta chain is shown here with its context. Its antigen is unknown. The data originate from a study of resident and recirculating memory T cells in vitiligo. Study at large: Samples were epidermis from two lesional and two nonlesional sites, plus PBMCs.

The table came from immunoSEQ multiplex PCR; TCRdb's copy has only in-frame clones and leaves some out. The table shows 40,000 to 50,000 clones, with around 90% occurring only once. Study-level findings and limits: No single dominant TCR clone appeared; lesion clonality varied. Sequences differed between biopsy sites and patients, suggesting private specificity.

Patients who had received treatment within the previous three months were excluded. Trimming took off 6 bases at V and 8 bases at J, with 10 bases between the two ends. Germline V CDR1 and CDR2: MNHNY, SVGAGI (reference sequence). The CDR3 length is 12 residues. Sequenced input: blood. The receptor was derived from a male donor with vitiligo. The chain combines TRBV6-6 with TRBJ1-4, with no clear D. The CDR3 here is CASRLSGEKLFF. CDR3 coding DNA: TGTGCCAGCAGGCTCTCGGGGGAAAAACTGTTTTTT.